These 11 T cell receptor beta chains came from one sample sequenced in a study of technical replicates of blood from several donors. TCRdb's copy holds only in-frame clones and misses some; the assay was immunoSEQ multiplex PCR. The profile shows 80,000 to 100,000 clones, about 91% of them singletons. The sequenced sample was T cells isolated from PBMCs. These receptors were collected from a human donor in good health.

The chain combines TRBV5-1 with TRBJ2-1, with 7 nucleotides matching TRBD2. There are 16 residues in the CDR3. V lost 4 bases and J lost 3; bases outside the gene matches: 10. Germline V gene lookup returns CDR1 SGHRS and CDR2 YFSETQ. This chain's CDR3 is CASSRGSSGGYNEQFF. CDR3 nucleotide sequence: TGCGCCAGCAGCCGGGGGTCTAGCGGAGGCTACAATGAGCAGTTCTTC.

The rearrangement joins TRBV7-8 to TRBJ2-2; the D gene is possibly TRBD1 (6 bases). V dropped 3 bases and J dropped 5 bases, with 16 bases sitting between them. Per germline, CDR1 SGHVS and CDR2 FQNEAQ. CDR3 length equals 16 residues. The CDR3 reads CASSFSGGLETGELFF. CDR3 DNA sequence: TGTGCCAGCAGCTTCAGTGGGGGCTTGGAAACCGGGGAGCTGTTTTTT.

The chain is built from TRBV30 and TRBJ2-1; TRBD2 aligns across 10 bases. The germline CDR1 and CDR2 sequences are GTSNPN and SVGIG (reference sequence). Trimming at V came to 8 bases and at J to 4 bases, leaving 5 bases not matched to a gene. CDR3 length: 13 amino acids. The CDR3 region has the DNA TGTGCCGGTGATAGCGGGGGGTACAATGAGCAGTTCTTC. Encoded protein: CAGDSGGYNEQFF.

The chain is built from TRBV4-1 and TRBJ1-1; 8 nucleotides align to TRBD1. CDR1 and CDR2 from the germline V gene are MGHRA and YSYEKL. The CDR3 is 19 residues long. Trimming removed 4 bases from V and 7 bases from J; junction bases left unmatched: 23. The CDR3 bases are TGCGCCAGCAGCCTCGATCTCCTGCAGGGGGCGAGGGATGGAGGTGAAGCTTTCTTT. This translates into CASSLDLLQGARDGGEAFF.

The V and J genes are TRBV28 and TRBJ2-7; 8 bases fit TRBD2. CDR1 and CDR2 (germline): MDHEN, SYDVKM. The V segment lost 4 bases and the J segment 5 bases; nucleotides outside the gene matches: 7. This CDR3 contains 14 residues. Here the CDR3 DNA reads TGTGCCAGCAGTTGGCTGGTGGGACTAGACGAGCAGTACTTC. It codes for CASSWLVGLDEQYF.

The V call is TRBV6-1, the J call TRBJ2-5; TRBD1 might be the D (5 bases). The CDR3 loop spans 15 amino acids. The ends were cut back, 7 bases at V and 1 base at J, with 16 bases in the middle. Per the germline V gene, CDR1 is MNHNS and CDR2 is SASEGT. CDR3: CASNAWQGRQETQYF. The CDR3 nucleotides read TGTGCCAGCAACGCTTGGCAGGGCCGCCAAGAGACCCAGTACTTC.

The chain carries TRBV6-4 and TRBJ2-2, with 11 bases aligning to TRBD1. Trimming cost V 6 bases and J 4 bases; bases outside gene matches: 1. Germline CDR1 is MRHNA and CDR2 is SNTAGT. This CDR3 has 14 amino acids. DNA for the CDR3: TGTGCCAGCAGGGGGACAGGGGGCACCGGGGAGCTGTTTTTT. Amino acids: CASRGTGGTGELFF.

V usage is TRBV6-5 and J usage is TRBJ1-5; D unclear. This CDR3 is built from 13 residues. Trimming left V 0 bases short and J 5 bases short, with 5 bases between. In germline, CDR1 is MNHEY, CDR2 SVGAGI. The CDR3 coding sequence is TGTGCCAGCAGTTACTCGAGGGATCAGCCCCAGCATTTT. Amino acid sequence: CASSYSRDQPQHF.

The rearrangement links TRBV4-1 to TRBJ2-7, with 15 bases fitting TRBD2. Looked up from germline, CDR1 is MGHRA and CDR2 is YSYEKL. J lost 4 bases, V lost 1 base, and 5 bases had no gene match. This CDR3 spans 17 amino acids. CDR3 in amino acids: CASSQAMGLAGGYEQYF. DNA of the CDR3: TGCGCCAGCAGCCAAGCTATGGGACTAGCGGGAGGTTACGAGCAGTACTTC.

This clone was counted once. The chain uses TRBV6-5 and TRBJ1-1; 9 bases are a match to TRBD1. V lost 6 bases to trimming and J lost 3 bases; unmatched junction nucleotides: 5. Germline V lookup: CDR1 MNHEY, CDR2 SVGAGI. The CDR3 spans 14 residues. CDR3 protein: CASRTTGGYTEAFF. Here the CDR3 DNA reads TGTGCCAGCAGAACGACAGGGGGTTACACTGAAGCTTTCTTT.

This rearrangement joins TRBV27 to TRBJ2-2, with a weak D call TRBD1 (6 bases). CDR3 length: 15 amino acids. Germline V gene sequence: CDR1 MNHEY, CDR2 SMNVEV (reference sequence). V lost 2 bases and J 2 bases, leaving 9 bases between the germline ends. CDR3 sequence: CASSLVGHNTGELFF. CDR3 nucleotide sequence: TGTGCCAGCAGTTTAGTGGGACATAACACCGGGGAGCTGTTTTTT.